This entry lists 32 T cell receptor beta chains sequenced from one sample in a study of shared clonotypes between healthy human individuals. Using immunoSEQ multiplex PCR, the repertoire was profiled, and TCRdb retains in-frame clones only, with some absent. The repertoire includes approximately 2,300,000 clones, around 93% of them detected once, and about 0.36% sits in the top ten. Sequencing was done on a sample of naive CD4+ T cells from PBMCs. The subset here: CD45RA+ positively selected. The receptors come from a man younger than 35 in good health. Some clones in this sample may be carry-over from other donors' samples.

The chain combines TRBV18 with TRBJ2-3; D may be TRBD1 (5 bases). CDR1 KGHSH and CDR2 LQKENI come from the germline V gene. The CDR3 totals 15 residues. V was pared by 3 bases and J by 0 bases, with 10 bases between. CDR3 residues: CASSPVDSSTDTQYF. DNA for the CDR3: TGTGCCAGCTCACCTGTCGACAGCAGCACAGATACGCAGTATTTT.

This clone came up once. The V and J genes are TRBV5-1 and TRBJ2-2; tentative D call: TRBD2 (6 bases). This CDR3 comprises 15 residues. Germline lookup yields CDR1 SGHRS and CDR2 YFSETQ. Trimming pared 7 bases from V and 2 bases from J, leaving 15 bases between. The CDR3 here is CASGEVSGNTGELFF. DNA of the CDR3: TGCGCCAGCGGGGAGGTTTCGGGAAACACCGGGGAGCTGTTTTTT.

The V call is TRBV27, the J call TRBJ2-7, with D perhaps TRBD1 (7 bases). The length of the CDR3 is 15 residues. Germline CDR1 reads MNHEY; CDR2 reads SMNVEV (reference sequence). V shed 3 bases and J shed 5 bases, with 17 bases lying between them. The CDR3 is CASSLRGRGENEQYF. For the CDR3, the DNA is TGTGCCAGCAGTTTGCGGGGCAGGGGGGAAAACGAGCAGTACTTC.

This chain links TRBV5-1 with TRBJ2-7; the match to TRBD2 covers 13 bases. Germline CDR1 SGHRS, CDR2 YFSETQ. The CDR3 sequence is 20 residues long. Trimming took 0 bases from V and 1 from J; bases not matched to a gene: 13. CDR3 loop: CASSLVPPTGGLAGSYEQYF. The CDR3 DNA is TGCGCCAGCAGCTTGGTCCCTCCCACGGGGGGACTAGCGGGATCCTACGAGCAGTACTTC.

CDR3 protein: CASSLLSSGRALRETQYF. For the CDR3, the DNA is TGTGCCAGCAGCTTACTGTCCAGCGGGAGGGCCCTTAGGGAGACCCAGTACTTC. This chain joins TRBV7-2 and TRBJ2-5; TRBD2 matches at 10 bases. Looked up from germline, CDR1 is SGHTA and CDR2 is FQGNSA. CDR3 size: 18 residues. The V segment lost 2 bases and the J segment 5 bases; nucleotides outside the gene matches: 14.

The chain links TRBV6-1 to TRBJ1-5; maybe TRBD1 (6 bases). V gave up 10 bases and J gave up 5 bases, with 18 bases separating them. Germline V CDR1 and CDR2: MNHNS, SASEGT. This CDR3 has 14 amino acids. As DNA, the CDR3 is TGTGCCACCCACAAGCCCCGGGGGCATCAGCCCCAGCATTTT. Amino acids: CATHKPRGHQPQHF.

As regards this clone: This sample includes further DNA sequences coding for the same CDR3. V and J are TRBV18 and TRBJ1-1, with 7 bases fitting TRBD1. V lost 3 bases to trimming and J lost 3 bases; unmatched junction nucleotides: 4. Germline V lookup: CDR1 KGHSH, CDR2 LQKENI. This CDR3 is 14 amino acids long. The CDR3 loop reads CASSPRQGDTEAFF. As DNA, the CDR3 is TGTGCCAGCTCACCTCGACAGGGAGACACTGAAGCTTTCTTT. The full variable domain, rest sourced from reference TRBV18 and TRBJ1-1, is NAGVMQNPRHLVRRRGQEARLRCSPMKGHSHVYWYRQLPEEGLKFMVYLQKENIIDESGMPKERFSAEFPKEGPSILRIQQVVRGDSAAYFCASSPRQGDTEAFFGQGTRLTVV.

This rearrangement joins TRBV4-1 to TRBJ1-4, with 7 bases matching TRBD1. Germline values: CDR1 MGHRA, CDR2 YSYEKL. The length of the CDR3 is 16 residues. Germline trimming cut 4 bases from V and 4 bases from J; bases unmatched to any gene: 9. The CDR3 loop reads CASSPGTVPNNEKLFF. DNA of the CDR3: TGCGCCAGCAGCCCCGGGACAGTACCTAATAATGAAAAACTGTTTTTT.

This clone was recorded only once. The J gene is TRBJ1-3, the V gene TRBV1; the table's D call TRBD1 went unverified against the DNA. TRBV1 is recorded as a pseudogene. The CDR3 consists of 15 residues. The CDR3 region has the DNA TGCACCAGCAGCCAGGGACAGGGGTGGAAAAACACCATATATTTT. This sequence encodes CTSSQGQGWKNTIYF.

The chain has TRBV7-2 and TRBJ2-4; maybe TRBD2 (6 bases). The length of the CDR3 is 17 residues. V lost 3 bases, J lost 6 bases, and 21 bases lay in between. Per germline, CDR1 SGHTA and CDR2 FQGNSA. CDR3 in DNA: TGTGCCAGCAGCTTGGTCGGGCTTGGGGAGGCCCGAAACATTCAGTACTTC. Protein sequence: CASSLVGLGEARNIQYF. Full variable domain (remainder filled in from reference TRBV7-2 and TRBJ2-4): GAGVSQSPSNKVTEKGKDVELRCDPISGHTALYWYRQSLGQGLEFLIYFQGNSAPDKSGLPSDRFSAERTGGSVSTLTIQRTQQEDSAVYLCASSLVGLGEARNIQYFGAGTRLSVL.

This clone was observed a handful of times. Distinct nucleotide sequences in the sample also encode this CDR3. This chain links TRBV6-1 with TRBJ1-2, with D possibly being TRBD1 (6 bases). Germline loops: CDR1 MNHNS, CDR2 SASEGT. This CDR3 comprises 13 residues. The V end lost 2 bases, the J end lost 4 bases, and 8 bases lay between the germline ends. In DNA form, the CDR3 reads TGTGCCAGCAGTGAATTAGGGGGCTATGGCTACACCTTC. It is translated as CASSELGGYGYTF.

The V call is TRBV10-1, the J call TRBJ2-5; 9 bases match TRBD2. The CDR3 consists of 18 residues. Germline lookup yields CDR1 WNHNN and CDR2 SYGVQD (reference sequence). Losses at the gene ends were 3 bases for V and 5 bases for J; bases not matched to a gene: 16. The CDR3 nucleotides read TGCGCCAGCAGTGATTGGGGAAGCAGTAGCGGGAGTGGGGAGACCCAGTACTTC. Translation gives CASSDWGSSSGSGETQYF.

The chain couples TRBV7-3 to TRBJ2-1; D possibly corresponds to TRBD2 (5 bases). V was trimmed by 0 bases and J by 13 bases, leaving 13 bases between them. CDR3 length: 13 residues. Per germline, CDR1 SGHTA and CDR2 FQGTGA. CDR3 coding DNA: TGTGCCAGCAGCTTAACGGGGAGTGGGAGACAGTTCTTC. Amino acid sequence: CASSLTGSGRQFF. Filled out from reference TRBV7-3 and TRBJ2-1, the complete variable domain reads GAGVSQTPSNKVTEKGKYVELRCDPISGHTALYWYRQSLGQGPEFLIYFQGTGAADDSGLPNDRFFAVRPEGSVSTLKIQRTERGDSAVYLCASSLTGSGRQFFGPGTRLTVL.

The J gene is TRBJ2-2, the V gene TRBV7-7; 10 bases are shared with TRBD1. CDR3 length: 17 amino acids. The V gene end was trimmed by 5 bases and the J gene end by 4 bases; junction bases not matched to a gene: 10. In germline, CDR1 is SSHAT, CDR2 FNYEAQ (reference sequence). As DNA, the CDR3 is TGTGCCAGCAGCCAGGGACAGGGGAGGTCGGCCACCGGGGAGCTGTTTTTT. It specifies CASSQGQGRSATGELFF.

The chain uses TRBV27 and TRBJ1-3; the match to TRBD1 covers 8 bases. The CDR3 totals 16 residues. Unmatched junction bases numbered 10, after V lost 8 bases and J lost 1 base. Germline V gene data show CDR1 as MNHEY and CDR2 as SMNVEV (reference sequence). In nucleotides, the CDR3 is TGTGCCAGCGCCCCAGGGGGCAGGGTGTCTGGAAACACCATATATTTT. Protein product: CASAPGGRVSGNTIYF.

The chain carries TRBV4-1 and TRBJ1-2; 8 bases match TRBD1. J lost 7 bases, V lost 2 bases, and 3 bases had no gene match. The germline V gene has CDR1 MGHRA and CDR2 YSYEKL. CDR3 length: 13 amino acids. The CDR3 loop is CASSQLTGGGYTF. The CDR3 DNA is TGCGCCAGCAGCCAACTAACAGGGGGTGGCTACACCTTC.

The V call is TRBV19, the J call TRBJ2-3; no clear D gene. The CDR3 contains 13 residues. CDR1 is LNHDA and CDR2 is SQIVND in the germline V gene (reference sequence). Trimming shortened V by 10 bases and J by 0 bases, and 11 bases separated the two germline ends. The chain's CDR3 is CATRTESTDTQYF. CDR3 bases: TGTGCCACCCGGACGGAGAGCACAGATACGCAGTATTTT.

The chain is built from TRBV19 and TRBJ1-2; tentatively, D is TRBD1 (6 bases). This CDR3 is 14 amino acids long. Germline CDR1 and CDR2: LNHDA and SQIVND (reference sequence). V shed 7 bases and J shed 1 base, with 13 bases lying between them. The CDR3 here is CASTEGGLNYGYTF. CDR3 bases: TGTGCCAGTACCGAGGGGGGACTTAACTATGGCTACACCTTC. Based on the CDR3 plus reference TRBV19 and TRBJ1-2, the full variable domain is DGGITQSPKYLFRKEGQNVTLSCEQNLNHDAMYWYRQDPGQGLRLIYYSQIVNDFQKGDIAEGYSVSREKKESFPLTVTSAQKNPTAFYLCASTEGGLNYGYTFGSGTRLTVV.

V gene TRBV29-1 combines with J gene TRBJ2-5; the match to TRBD1 covers 9 bases. CDR1 and CDR2 from the germline V gene are SQVTM and ANQGSEA. V gave up 8 bases and J gave up 9 bases; unmatched junction bases: 10. This CDR3 spans 12 amino acids. CDR3: CSLSTGGGSQYF. CDR3 DNA sequence: TGCAGCCTATCGACAGGGGGTGGATCCCAGTACTTC. Filled out from reference TRBV29-1 and TRBJ2-5, the complete variable domain reads SAVISQKPSRDICQRGTSLTIQCQVDSQVTMMFWYRQQPGQSLTLIATANQGSEATYESGFVIDKFPISRPNLTFSTLTVSNMSPEDSSIYLCSLSTGGGSQYFGPGTRLLVL.

This chain uses TRBV19 with TRBJ2-3, with unresolved D. Germline V gene data show CDR1 as LNHDA and CDR2 as SQIVND (reference sequence). CDR3 length: 14 residues. Between the trimmed V and J ends, which lost 3 bases and 2 bases, there was a span of 9 bases. Here the CDR3 reads CASSMGRFTDTQYF. CDR3 nucleotide sequence: TGTGCCAGTAGTATGGGCAGATTCACAGATACGCAGTATTTT.

This chain joins TRBV7-9 and TRBJ2-7; the D is unclear. CDR1 and CDR2 (germline): SEHNR, FQNEAQ (reference sequence). The CDR3 has 14 amino acids. V was trimmed by 4 bases and J by 7 bases, leaving 17 bases between them. CDR3 residues: CASSSSYGPAEQYF. The CDR3 coding sequence is TGTGCCAGCAGCTCGTCCTACGGCCCGGCGGAGCAGTACTTC.

This rearrangement joins TRBV6-1 to TRBJ1-2, with TRBD1 matching 7 bases. Germline loops: CDR1 MNHNS, CDR2 SASEGT. Trimming at V came to 6 bases and at J to 5 bases, leaving 6 bases not matched to a gene. The CDR3 is 13 amino acids. The CDR3 DNA follows: TGTGCCAGCAGAGGGGGCTCGAGATATGGCTACACCTTC. It encodes CASRGGSRYGYTF.

About this clone itself: The same CDR3 arises from other DNA sequences in this sample as well. This chain connects TRBV7-2 to TRBJ2-5; no clear D. Germline loops: CDR1 SGHTA, CDR2 FQGNSA. V was shortened by 2 bases and J by 4 bases, with 5 bases between the two germline ends. The CDR3 is made up of 12 amino acids. The CDR3 spells CASSLTLETQYF. CDR3 sequence (DNA): TGTGCCAGCAGCTTAACGTTAGAGACCCAGTACTTC.

The chain links TRBV7-3 to TRBJ2-3; 7 bases map to TRBD1. The V gene end was trimmed by 5 bases and the J gene end by 2 bases; junction bases not matched to a gene: 10. This CDR3 region has 16 residues. The germline gives CDR1 SGHTA, CDR2 FQGTGA. The DNA for the CDR3 is TGTGCCAGCAGCATCGAGGGGGCAGGTCCCACAGATACGCAGTATTTT. Its translation is CASSIEGAGPTDTQYF.

The chain combines TRBV30 with TRBJ2-3; possibly TRBD2 for D (5 bases). CDR1 and CDR2 from the germline V gene are GTSNPN and SVGIG (reference sequence). The germline V and J ends were trimmed by 4 bases and 15 bases, with 23 bases remaining between them. The CDR3 loop spans 13 amino acids. The CDR3 sequence: CAWNPTGFGEQYF. The CDR3 bases are TGTGCCTGGAACCCAACGGGGTTCGGTGAGCAATATTTT.

CDR3 nucleotide sequence: TGTGCCTGGAGTGTTCGACCCGTCAGCGAGCAGTACTTC. As protein: CAWSVRPVSEQYF. The chain couples TRBV30 to TRBJ2-7; D call uncertain. CDR1 is GTSNPN and CDR2 is SVGIG in the germline V gene (reference sequence). This CDR3 is built from 13 residues. V was clipped by 0 bases and J by 6 bases, with 12 bases between them.

V usage is TRBV19 and J usage is TRBJ2-2; 10 bases align to TRBD1. CDR1 and CDR2 from the germline V gene are LNHDA and SQIVND (reference sequence). The CDR3 contains 16 residues. J lost 1 base, V lost 9 bases, and 8 bases had no gene match. Here the CDR3 DNA reads TGTGCCAGCTCGACAGGGGGCGATTTGAACACCGGGGAGCTGTTTTTT. Its protein product is CASSTGGDLNTGELFF.

This clone has just one count. The chain is built from TRBV11-1 and TRBJ1-1, with D possibly being TRBD1 (5 bases). CDR3 length equals 14 residues. CDR1 SGHAT and CDR2 FQDESV come from the germline V gene (reference sequence). V lost 3 bases to trimming and J lost 4 bases, with 12 bases between them. The CDR3 nucleotides are TGTGCCAGCAGCTTCCCCGGGGGGTTCACTGAAGCTTTCTTT. This translates into CASSFPGGFTEAFF. Using reference TRBV11-1 and TRBJ1-1 for the parts outside the CDR3, the full variable domain is EAEVAQSPRYKITEKSQAVAFWCDPISGHATLYWYRQILGQGPELLVQFQDESVVDDSQLPKDRFSAERLKGVDSTLKIQPAELGDSAMYLCASSFPGGFTEAFFGQGTRLTVV.

The V gene is TRBV18, the J gene TRBJ2-5; possibly TRBD1 for D (6 bases). There are 15 residues in the CDR3. With 2 bases removed from V and 2 bases from J, the gap between germline ends came to 12 bases. Germline V lookup: CDR1 KGHSH, CDR2 LQKENI. The DNA for the CDR3 is TGTGCCAGCTCACCAACACGGACAGTACAAGAGACCCAGTACTTC. Residues: CASSPTRTVQETQYF.

The genes are TRBV30 and TRBJ2-5; D gene unclear. This CDR3 spans 11 amino acids. Trimming pared 2 bases from V and 11 bases from J, leaving 12 bases between. CDR1 is GTSNPN, CDR2 SVGIG, per germline (reference sequence). In DNA, the CDR3 is TGTGCCTGGAGTTGGGATATGGAGCAGTACTTC. Protein sequence: CAWSWDMEQYF.

The chain couples TRBV6-6 to TRBJ1-1; TRBD1 might be the D (5 bases). This CDR3 is built from 12 residues. In germline, CDR1 is MNHNY, CDR2 SVGAGI (reference sequence). With 7 bases removed from V and 9 bases from J, the gap between germline ends came to 15 bases. CDR3 DNA: TGTGCCAGCACCCAAGCGGGGCATCAAGCTTTCTTT. Its protein product is CASTQAGHQAFF.

V is TRBV18 and J is TRBJ2-1, with D uncertain. V was clipped by 6 bases and J by 4 bases, with 16 bases between them. CDR1 and CDR2 from the germline V gene are KGHSH and LQKENI. The CDR3 is 15 residues long. The CDR3 spells CASSSFSAVYNEQFF. CDR3 nucleotide sequence: TGTGCCAGCTCGTCCTTCAGCGCGGTTTACAATGAGCAGTTCTTC. The variable domain in full, with the rest retrieved from reference TRBV18 and TRBJ2-1, is NAGVMQNPRHLVRRRGQEARLRCSPMKGHSHVYWYRQLPEEGLKFMVYLQKENIIDESGMPKERFSAEFPKEGPSILRIQQVVRGDSAAYFCASSSFSAVYNEQFFGPGTRLTVL.